There are a few counts of the clone carrying this T cell receptor beta chain. The sample comes from a study of human T cells and chemical hapten exposure. Background on the study: DPC at 2% was the sensitizing agent, placed on 2 cm by 2 cm of upper inner arm skin. Among samples, TCR yields varied mainly because of small differences in pooled library volume.

Time point of the sample: patch test 1, 2 weeks after DPC sensitization. Treatment indicated: therapeutic diphenylcyclopropenone sensitization with weekly scalp DPC. Library construction involved attaching unique molecular identifiers to individual cDNA molecules, which allowed quantitative, reproducible TCR counting. In the authors' workflow: With a range of roughly 23,224 to 690,600, the median per sample was about 92,000 TCRs. From the RACE reads, TCRdb called clonotypes with MiXCR, one entry per CDR3 protein. These V and J calls are TCRdb output, not the study's own analysis. Of a few hundred thousand distinct CDR3 sequences in the sample, more than 4.5% were seen once. Sequencing used whole blood, obtained in connection with sensitization to the hapten diphenylcyclopropenone (DPC). The sequence derives from a woman aged 50 to 65 with alopecia areata. Some clones in this sample may be carry-over from other donors' samples.

The CDR3 nucleotides read TGCAGTGCTTGCTTACTAGCGTTGAGCACAGATACGCAGTATTTT. Translated, it gives CSACLLALSTDTQYF. The chain combines TRBV20-1 with TRBJ2-3; 7 bases are shared with TRBD2. The germline gives CDR1 DFQATT, CDR2 SNEGSKA (reference sequence). The CDR3 covers 15 residues. Trimming at V came to 5 bases and at J to 0 bases, leaving 8 bases not matched to a gene.